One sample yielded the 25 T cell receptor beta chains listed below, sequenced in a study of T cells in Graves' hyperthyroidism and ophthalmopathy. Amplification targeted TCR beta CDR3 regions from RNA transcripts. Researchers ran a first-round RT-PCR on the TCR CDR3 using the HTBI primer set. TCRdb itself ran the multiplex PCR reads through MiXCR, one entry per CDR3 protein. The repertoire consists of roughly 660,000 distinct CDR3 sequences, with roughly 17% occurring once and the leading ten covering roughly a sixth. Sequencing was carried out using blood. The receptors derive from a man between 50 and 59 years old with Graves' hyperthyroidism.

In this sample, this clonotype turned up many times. As DNA, the CDR3 is TGTGCCAGCAGCTTTACAGGAACCTATGGCTACACCTTC. Encoded protein: CASSFTGTYGYTF. The rearrangement links TRBV12-3 or TRBV12-4 to TRBJ1-2; the D gene is possibly TRBD1 (5 bases). V was shortened by 6 bases and J by 4 bases, with 12 bases between the two germline ends. This CDR3 comprises 13 residues.

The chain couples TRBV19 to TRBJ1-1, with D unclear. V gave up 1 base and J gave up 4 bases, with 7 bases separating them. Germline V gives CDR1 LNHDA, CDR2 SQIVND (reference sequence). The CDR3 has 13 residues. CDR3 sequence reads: CASSIGPGTEAFF. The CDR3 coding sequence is TGTGCCAGTAGTATAGGACCCGGCACTGAAGCTTTCTTT.

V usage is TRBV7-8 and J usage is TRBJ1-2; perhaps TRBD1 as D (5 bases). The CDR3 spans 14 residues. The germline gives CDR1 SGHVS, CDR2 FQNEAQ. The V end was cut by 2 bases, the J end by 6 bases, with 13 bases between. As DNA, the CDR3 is TGTGCCAGCAGCTTAAGTTCAGGGACCGATGGCTACACCTTC. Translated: CASSLSSGTDGYTF.

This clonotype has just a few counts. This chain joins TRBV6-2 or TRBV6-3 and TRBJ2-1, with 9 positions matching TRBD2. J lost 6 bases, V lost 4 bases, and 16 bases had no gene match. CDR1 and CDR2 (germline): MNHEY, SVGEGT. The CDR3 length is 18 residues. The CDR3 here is CASSWRHGGTSLFNEQFF. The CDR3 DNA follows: TGTGCCAGCAGTTGGCGTCACGGGGGGACTAGCCTGTTCAATGAGCAGTTCTTC.

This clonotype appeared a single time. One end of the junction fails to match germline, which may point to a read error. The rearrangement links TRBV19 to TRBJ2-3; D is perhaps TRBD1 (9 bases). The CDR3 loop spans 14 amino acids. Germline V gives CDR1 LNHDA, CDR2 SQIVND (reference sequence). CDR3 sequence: CTSSGTGSTDTQYF. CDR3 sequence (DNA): TGTACCAGTAGCGGGACAGGGTCCACAGATACGCAGTATTTT.

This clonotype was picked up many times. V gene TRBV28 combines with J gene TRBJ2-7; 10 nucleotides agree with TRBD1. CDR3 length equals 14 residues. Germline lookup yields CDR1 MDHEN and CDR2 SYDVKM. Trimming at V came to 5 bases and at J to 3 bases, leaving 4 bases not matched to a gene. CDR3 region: CASSRTGGIYEQYF. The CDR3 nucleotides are TGTGCCAGCAGTCGGACAGGGGGGATCTACGAGCAGTACTTC.

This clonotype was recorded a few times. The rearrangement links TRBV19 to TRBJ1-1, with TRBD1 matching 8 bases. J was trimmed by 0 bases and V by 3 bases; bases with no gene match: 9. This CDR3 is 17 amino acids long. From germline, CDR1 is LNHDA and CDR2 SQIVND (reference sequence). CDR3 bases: TGTGCCAGTAGTATGGACAGGGTGGGGCAATTGAACACTGAAGCTTTCTTT. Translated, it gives CASSMDRVGQLNTEAFF.

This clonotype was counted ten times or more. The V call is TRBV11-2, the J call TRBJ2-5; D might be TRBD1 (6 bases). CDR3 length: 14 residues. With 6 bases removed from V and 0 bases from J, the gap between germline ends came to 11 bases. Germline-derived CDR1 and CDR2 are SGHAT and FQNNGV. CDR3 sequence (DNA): TGTGCCAGCAGTCTTGGACAGTACCAAGAGACCCAGTACTTC. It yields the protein CASSLGQYQETQYF.

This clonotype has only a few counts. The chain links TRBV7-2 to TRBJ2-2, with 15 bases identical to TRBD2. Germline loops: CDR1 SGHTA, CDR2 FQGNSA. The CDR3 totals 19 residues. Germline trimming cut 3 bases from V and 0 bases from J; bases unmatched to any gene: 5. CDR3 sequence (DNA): TGTGCCAGCAGCTTCCGATGGACTAGCGGGAGGGCGAACACCGGGGAGCTGTTTTTT. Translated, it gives CASSFRWTSGRANTGELFF.

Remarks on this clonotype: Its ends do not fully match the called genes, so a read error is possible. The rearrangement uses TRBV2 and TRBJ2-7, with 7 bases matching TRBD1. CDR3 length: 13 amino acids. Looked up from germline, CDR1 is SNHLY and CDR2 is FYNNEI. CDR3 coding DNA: TGTGCCAGCAGTGGCGACAGGGCCTACAAGCAGTACTTC. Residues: CASSGDRAYKQYF.

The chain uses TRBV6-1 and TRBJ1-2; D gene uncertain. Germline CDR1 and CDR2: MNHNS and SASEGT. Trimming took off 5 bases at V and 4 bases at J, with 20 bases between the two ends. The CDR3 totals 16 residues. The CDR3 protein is CASSLGRQRSFYGYTF. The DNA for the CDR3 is TGTGCCAGCAGTTTAGGGCGCCAAAGGTCCTTCTATGGCTACACCTTC.

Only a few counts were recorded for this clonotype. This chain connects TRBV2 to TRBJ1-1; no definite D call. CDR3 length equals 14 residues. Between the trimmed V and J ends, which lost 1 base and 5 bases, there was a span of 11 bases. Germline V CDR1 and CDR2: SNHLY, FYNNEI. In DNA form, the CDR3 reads TGTGCCAGCAGTGAAGGGAAGAGTTGGACTGAAGCTTTCTTT. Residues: CASSEGKSWTEAFF.

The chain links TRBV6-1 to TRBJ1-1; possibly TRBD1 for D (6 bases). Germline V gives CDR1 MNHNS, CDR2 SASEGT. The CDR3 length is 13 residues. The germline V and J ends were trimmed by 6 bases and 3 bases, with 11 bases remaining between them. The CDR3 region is CASSTGYHTEAFF. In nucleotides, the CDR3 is TGTGCCAGCAGCACAGGGTACCACACTGAAGCTTTCTTT.

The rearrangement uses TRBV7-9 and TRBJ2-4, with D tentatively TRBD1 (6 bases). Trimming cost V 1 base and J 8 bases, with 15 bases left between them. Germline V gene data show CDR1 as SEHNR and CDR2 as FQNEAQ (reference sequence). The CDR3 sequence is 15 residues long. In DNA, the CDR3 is TGTGCCAGCAGCTTAGGGGACACTATCCGGGACATTCAGTACTTC. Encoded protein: CASSLGDTIRDIQYF. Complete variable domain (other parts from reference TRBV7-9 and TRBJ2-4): DTGVSQNPRHKITKRGQNVTFRCDPISEHNRLYWYRQTLGQGPEFLTYFQNEAQLEKSRLLSDRFSAERPKGSFSTLEIQRTEQGDSAMYLCASSLGDTIRDIQYFGAGTRLSVL.

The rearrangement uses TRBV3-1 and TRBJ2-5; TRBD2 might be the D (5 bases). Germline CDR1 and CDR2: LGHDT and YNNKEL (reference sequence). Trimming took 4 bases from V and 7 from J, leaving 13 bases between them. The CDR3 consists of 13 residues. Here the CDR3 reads CASSPRGVGTQYF. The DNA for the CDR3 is TGTGCCAGCAGCCCCCGGGGAGTGGGGACCCAGTACTTC.

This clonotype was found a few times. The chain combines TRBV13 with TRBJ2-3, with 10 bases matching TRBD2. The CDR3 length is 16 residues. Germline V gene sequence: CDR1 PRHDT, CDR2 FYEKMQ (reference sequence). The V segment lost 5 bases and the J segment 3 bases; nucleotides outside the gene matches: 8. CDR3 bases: TGTGCCAGCAGCCTGTCGACTAGCGGGTTAACAGATACGCAGTATTTT. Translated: CASSLSTSGLTDTQYF.

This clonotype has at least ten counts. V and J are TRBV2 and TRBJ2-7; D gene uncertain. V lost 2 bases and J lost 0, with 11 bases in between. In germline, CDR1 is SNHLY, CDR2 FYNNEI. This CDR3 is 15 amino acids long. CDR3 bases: TGTGCCAGCAGTGAACGGTTAATCAGCTCCTACGAGCAGTACTTC. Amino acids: CASSERLISSYEQYF.

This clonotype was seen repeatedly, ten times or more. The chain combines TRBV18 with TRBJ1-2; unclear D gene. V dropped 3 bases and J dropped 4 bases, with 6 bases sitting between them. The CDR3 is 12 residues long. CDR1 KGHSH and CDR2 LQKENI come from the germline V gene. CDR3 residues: CASSPVSYGYTF. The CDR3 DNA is TGTGCCAGCTCACCCGTGAGCTATGGCTACACCTTC.

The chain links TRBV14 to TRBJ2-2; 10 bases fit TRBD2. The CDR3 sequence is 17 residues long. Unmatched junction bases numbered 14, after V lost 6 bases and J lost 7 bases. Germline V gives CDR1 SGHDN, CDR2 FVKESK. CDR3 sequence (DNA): TGTGCCAGCAGTCAACTCGGGGGACTAGCGAGACGCGGGGAGCTGTTTTTT. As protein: CASSQLGGLARRGELFF.

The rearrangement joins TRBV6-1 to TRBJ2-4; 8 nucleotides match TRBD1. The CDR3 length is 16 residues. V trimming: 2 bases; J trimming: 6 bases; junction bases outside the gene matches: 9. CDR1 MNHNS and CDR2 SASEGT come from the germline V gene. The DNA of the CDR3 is TGTGCCAGCAGTGAAATAGGACAGGGTGTCGTAAACATTCAGTACTTC. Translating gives CASSEIGQGVVNIQYF.

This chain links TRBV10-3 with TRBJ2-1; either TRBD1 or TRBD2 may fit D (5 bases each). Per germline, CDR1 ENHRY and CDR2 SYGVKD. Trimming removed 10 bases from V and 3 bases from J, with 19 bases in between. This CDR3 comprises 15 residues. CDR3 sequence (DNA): TGTGCCACCCAGGGTCCAGCGGTCCTCTACAATGAGCAGTTCTTC. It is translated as CATQGPAVLYNEQFF.

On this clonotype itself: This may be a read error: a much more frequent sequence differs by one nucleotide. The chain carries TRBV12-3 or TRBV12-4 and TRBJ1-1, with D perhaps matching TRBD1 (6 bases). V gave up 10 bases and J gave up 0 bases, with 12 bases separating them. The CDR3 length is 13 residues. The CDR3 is CANGGSLNTEAFF. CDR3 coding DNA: TGTGCCAACGGGGGCAGCTTGAACACTGAAGCTTTCTTT.

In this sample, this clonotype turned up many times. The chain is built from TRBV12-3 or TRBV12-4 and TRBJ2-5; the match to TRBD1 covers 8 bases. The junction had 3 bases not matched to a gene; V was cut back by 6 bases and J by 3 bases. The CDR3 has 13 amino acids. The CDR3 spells CASSGQGKETQYF. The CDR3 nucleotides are TGTGCCAGCAGCGGACAGGGAAAAGAGACCCAGTACTTC.

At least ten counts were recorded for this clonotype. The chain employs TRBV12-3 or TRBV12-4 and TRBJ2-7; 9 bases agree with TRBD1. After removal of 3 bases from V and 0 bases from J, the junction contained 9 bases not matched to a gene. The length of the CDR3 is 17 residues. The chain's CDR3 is CASSLVTGGPSSYEQYF. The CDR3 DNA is TGTGCCAGCAGTTTGGTTACAGGGGGCCCCAGCTCCTACGAGCAGTACTTC.

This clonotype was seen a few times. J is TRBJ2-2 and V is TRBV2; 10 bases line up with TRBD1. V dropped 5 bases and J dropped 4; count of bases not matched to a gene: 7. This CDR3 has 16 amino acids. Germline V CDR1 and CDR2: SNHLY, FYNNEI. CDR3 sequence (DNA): TGTGCCAGCAGTTATGAGGGACAGGGGTTCACCGGGGAGCTGTTTTTT. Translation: CASSYEGQGFTGELFF.